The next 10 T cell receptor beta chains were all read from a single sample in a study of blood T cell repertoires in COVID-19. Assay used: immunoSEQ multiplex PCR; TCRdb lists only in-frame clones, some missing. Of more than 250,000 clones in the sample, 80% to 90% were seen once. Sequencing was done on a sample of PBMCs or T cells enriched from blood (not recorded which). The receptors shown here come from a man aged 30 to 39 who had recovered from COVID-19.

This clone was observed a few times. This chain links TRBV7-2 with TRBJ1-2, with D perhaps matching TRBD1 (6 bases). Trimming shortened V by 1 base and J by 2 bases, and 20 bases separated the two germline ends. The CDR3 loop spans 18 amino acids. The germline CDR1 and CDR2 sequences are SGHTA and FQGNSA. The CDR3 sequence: CASSLVPGQHRTNYGYTF. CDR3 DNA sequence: TGTGCCAGCAGCTTAGTACCCGGACAGCACCGGACAAACTATGGCTACACCTTC.

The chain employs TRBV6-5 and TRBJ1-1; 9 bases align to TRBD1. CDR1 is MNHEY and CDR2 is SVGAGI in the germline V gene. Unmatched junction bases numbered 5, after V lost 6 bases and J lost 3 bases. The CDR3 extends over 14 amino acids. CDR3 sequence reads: CASSADRGDTEAFF. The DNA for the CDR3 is TGTGCCAGCAGCGCCGACAGGGGGGACACTGAAGCTTTCTTT.

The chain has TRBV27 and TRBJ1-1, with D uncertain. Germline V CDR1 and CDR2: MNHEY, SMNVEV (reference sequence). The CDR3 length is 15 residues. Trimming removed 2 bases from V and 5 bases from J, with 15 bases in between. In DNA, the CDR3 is TGTGCCAGCAGTTTAGGAGGCGGCTTGGTAACTGAAGCTTTCTTT. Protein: CASSLGGGLVTEAFF.

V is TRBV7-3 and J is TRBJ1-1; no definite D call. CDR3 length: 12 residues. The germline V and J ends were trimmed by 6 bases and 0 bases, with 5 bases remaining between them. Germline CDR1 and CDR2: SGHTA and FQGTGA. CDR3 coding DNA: TGTGCCAGCAGGGGCGTGAACACTGAAGCTTTCTTT. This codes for CASRGVNTEAFF.

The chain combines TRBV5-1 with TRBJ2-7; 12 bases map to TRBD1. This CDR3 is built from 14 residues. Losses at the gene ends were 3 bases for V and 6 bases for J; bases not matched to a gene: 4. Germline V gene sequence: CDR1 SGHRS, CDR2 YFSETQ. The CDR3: CASSSGDRGLEQYF. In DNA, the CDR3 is TGCGCCAGCAGCTCGGGGGACAGGGGGCTCGAGCAGTACTTC.

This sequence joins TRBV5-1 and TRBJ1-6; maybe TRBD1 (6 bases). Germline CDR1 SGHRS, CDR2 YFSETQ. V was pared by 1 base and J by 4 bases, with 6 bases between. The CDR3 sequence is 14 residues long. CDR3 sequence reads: CASSLTGYNSPLHF. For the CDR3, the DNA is TGCGCCAGCAGCTTGACAGGGTATAATTCACCCCTCCACTTT.

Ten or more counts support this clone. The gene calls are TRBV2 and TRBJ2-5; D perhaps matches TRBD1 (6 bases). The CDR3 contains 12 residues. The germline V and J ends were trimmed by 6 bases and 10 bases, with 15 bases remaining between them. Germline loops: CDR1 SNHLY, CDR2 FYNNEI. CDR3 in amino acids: CASRATGTYQYF. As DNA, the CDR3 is TGTGCCAGCAGGGCAACAGGGACCTACCAGTACTTC.

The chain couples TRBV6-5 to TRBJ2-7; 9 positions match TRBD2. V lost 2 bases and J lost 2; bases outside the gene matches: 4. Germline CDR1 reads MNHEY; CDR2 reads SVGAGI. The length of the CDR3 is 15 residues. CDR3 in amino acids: CASSYLAGGPYEQYF. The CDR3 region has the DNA TGTGCCAGCAGTTACCTCGCGGGGGGGCCCTACGAGCAGTACTTC.

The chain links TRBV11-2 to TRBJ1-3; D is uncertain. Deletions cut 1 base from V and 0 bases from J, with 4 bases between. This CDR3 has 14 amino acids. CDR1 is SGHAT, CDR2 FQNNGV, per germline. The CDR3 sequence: CASSLASSGNTIYF. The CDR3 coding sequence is TGTGCCAGCAGCTTAGCCAGCTCTGGAAACACCATATATTTT.

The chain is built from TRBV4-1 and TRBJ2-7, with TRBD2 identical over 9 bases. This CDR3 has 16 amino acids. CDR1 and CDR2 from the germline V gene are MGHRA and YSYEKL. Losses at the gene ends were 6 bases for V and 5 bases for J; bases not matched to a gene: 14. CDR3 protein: CASRTGDSGGLDEQYF. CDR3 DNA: TGCGCCAGCAGAACTGGGGATAGCGGGGGTTTGGACGAGCAGTACTTC.